This TCR beta chain was sequenced in a study of lymphopenia after photon versus proton radiotherapy. Broader study findings: After the lymphocyte nadir, photon-treated repertoires showed oligoclonal expansion, especially of CD8+ Temra cells. Under photons, naive T cells and diversity fell while effector/memory populations rose.

The J segment lost 2 bases and the V segment lost 2 bases, leaving 7 bases of the junction unmatched. Germline V gene sequence: CDR1 SGHDT, CDR2 YYEEEE. CDR3 size: 17 residues. Turning to this clone: What it binds is unknown.

Sequencing was performed with immunoSEQ multiplex PCR; in TCRdb, only in-frame clones are kept and a portion is missing. The table lists about 22,000 clones, around 89% of them singletons, with 11% in the top ten. V and J are TRBV5-6 and TRBJ2-6, with 7 bases lining up with TRBD1. The source of this sequence is a man older than 75 with esophageal cancer. The sequencing used peripheral blood, collected from a patient treated with proton-based radiotherapy. The CDR3 bases are TGTGCCAGCAGCTTATTCCAGGGGGACGCTGGGGCCAACGTCCTGACTTTC. Translated, it gives CASSLFQGDAGANVLTF.